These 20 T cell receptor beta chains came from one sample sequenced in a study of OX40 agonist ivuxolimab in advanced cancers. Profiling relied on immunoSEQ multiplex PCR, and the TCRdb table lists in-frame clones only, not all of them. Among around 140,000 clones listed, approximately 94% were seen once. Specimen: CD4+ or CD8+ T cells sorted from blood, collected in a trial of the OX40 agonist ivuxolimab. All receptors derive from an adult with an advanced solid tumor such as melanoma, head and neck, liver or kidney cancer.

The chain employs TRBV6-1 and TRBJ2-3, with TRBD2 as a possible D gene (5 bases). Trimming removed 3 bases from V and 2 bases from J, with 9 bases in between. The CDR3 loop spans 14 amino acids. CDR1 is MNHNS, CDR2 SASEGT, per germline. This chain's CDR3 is CASSDVGLTDTQYF. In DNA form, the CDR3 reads TGTGCCAGCAGTGATGTTGGACTCACAGATACGCAGTATTTT.

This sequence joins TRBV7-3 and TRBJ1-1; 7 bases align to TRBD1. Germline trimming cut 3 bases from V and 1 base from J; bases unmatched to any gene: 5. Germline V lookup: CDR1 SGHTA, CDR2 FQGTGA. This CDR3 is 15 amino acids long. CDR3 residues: CASSFPGQQNTEAFF. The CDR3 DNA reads TGTGCCAGCAGCTTTCCGGGACAGCAGAACACTGAAGCTTTCTTT. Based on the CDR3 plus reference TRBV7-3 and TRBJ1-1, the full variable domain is GAGVSQTPSNKVTEKGKYVELRCDPISGHTALYWYRQSLGQGPEFLIYFQGTGAADDSGLPNDRFFAVRPEGSVSTLKIQRTERGDSAVYLCASSFPGQQNTEAFFGQGTRLTVV.

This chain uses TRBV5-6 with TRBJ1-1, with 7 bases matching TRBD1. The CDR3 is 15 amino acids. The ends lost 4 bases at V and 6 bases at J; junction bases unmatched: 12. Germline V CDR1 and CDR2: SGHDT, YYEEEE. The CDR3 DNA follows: TGTGCCAGCAGCCCGCAAGACAGGGTCAGGGCTGAAGCTTTCTTT. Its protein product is CASSPQDRVRAEAFF.

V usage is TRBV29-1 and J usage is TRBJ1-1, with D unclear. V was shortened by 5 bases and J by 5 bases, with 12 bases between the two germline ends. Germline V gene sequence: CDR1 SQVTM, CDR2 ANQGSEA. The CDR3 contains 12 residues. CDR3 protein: CSVSKLNTEAFF. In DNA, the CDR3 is TGCAGCGTTTCGAAACTTAATACTGAAGCTTTCTTT.

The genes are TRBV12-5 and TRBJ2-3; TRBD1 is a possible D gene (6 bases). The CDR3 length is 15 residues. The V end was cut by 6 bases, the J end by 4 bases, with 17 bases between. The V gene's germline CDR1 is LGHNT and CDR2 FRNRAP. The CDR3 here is CASGRGHPGSDTQYF. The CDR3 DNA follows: TGTGCTAGTGGCCGGGGACACCCGGGATCAGATACGCAGTATTTT.

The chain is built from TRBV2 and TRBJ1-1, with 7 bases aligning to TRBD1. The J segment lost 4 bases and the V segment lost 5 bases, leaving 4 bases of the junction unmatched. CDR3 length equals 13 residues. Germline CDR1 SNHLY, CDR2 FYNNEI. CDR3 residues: CASSTDRATEAFF. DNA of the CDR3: TGTGCCAGCAGTACTGACAGGGCCACTGAAGCTTTCTTT.

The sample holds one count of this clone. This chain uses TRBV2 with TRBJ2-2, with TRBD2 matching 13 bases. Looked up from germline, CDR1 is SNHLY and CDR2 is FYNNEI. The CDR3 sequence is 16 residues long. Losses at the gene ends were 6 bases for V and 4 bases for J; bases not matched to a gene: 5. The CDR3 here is CASRRLAGGSTGELFF. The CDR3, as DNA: TGTGCCAGCAGGAGACTAGCGGGGGGCTCCACCGGGGAGCTGTTTTTT.

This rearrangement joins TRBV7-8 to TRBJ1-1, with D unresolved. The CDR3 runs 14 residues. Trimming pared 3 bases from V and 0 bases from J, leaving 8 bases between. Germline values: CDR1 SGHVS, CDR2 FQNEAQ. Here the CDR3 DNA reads TGTGCCAGCAGCTTCCTCACCCTGAACACTGAAGCTTTCTTT. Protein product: CASSFLTLNTEAFF.

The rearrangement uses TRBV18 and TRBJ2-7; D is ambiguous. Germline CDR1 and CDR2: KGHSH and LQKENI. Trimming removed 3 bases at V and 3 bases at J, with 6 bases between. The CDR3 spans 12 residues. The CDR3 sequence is CASSPAGYEQYF. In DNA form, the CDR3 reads TGTGCCAGCTCACCGGCCGGCTACGAGCAGTACTTC.

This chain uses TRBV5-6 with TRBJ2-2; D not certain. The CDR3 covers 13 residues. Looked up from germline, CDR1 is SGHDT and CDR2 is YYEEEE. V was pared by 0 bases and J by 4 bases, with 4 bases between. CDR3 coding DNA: TGTGCCAGCAGCTTGGCGGTCACCGGGGAGCTGTTTTTT. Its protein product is CASSLAVTGELFF. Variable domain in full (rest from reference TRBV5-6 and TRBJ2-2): DAGVTQSPTHLIKTRGQQVTLRCSPKSGHDTVSWYQQALGQGPQFIFQYYEEEERQRGNFPDRFSGHQFPNYSSELNVNALLLGDSALYLCASSLAVTGELFFGEGSRLTVL.

The CDR3 here is CASSEGQGPNQPQHF. The CDR3 nucleotides are TGTGCCAGCAGTGAAGGGCAGGGACCAAATCAGCCCCAGCATTTT. This sequence joins TRBV6-1 and TRBJ1-5, with TRBD1 as a possible D gene (5 bases). Trimming removed 1 base from V and 4 bases from J, with 11 bases in between. CDR1 and CDR2 (germline): MNHNS, SASEGT. This CDR3 has 15 amino acids.

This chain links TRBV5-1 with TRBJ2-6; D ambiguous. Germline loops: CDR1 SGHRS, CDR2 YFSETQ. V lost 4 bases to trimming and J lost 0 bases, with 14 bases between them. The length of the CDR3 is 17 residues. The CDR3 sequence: CASSLPLISSGANVLTF. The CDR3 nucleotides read TGCGCCAGCAGCCTCCCTCTCATTAGCTCTGGGGCCAACGTCCTGACTTTC.

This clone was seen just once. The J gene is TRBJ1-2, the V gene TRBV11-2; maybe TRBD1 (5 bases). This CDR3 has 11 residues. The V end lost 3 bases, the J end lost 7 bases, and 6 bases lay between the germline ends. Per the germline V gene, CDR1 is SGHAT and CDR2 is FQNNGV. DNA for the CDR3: TGTGCCAGCAGCTTCAGGGCTGGCTACACCTTC. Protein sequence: CASSFRAGYTF.

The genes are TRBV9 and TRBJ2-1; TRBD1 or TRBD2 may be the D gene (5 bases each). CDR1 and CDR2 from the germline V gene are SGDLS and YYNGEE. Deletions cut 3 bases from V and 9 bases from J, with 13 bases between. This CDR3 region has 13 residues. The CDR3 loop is CASSAMRGGEQFF. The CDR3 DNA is TGTGCCAGCAGCGCCATGAGGGGCGGTGAGCAGTTCTTC.

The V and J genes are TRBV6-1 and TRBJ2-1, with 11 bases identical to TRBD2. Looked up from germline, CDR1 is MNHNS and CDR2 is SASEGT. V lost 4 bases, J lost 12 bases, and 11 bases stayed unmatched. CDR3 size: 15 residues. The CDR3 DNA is TGTGCCAGCAGTGTTCCGACTAGCGGGGCCTTAGGGCAGTTCTTC. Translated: CASSVPTSGALGQFF.

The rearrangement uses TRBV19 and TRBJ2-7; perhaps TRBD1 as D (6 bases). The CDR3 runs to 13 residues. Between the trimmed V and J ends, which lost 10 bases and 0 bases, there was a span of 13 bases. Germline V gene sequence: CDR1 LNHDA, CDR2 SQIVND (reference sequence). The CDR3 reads CATSVDSSYEQYF. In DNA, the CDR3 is TGTGCCACCAGTGTGGACAGCTCCTACGAGCAGTACTTC.

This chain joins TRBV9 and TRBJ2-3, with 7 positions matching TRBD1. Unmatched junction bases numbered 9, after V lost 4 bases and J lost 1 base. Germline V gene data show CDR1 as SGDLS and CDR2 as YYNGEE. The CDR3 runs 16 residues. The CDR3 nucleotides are TGTGCCAGCAGCCTGTTGGGACAGAGCCGCACAGATACGCAGTATTTT. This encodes CASSLLGQSRTDTQYF. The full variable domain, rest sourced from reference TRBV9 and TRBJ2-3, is DSGVTQTPKHLITATGQRVTLRCSPRSGDLSVYWYQQSLDQGLQFLIQYYNGEERAKGNILERFSAQQFPDLHSELNLSSLELGDSALYFCASSLLGQSRTDTQYFGPGTRLTVL.

CDR3 DNA: TGTGCCAGCAGCTTCCGCTCGGGACCCCTCCACTTT. Translation: CASSFRSGPLHF. The chain links TRBV9 to TRBJ1-6, with no clear D. CDR1 is SGDLS and CDR2 is YYNGEE in the germline V gene. V dropped 4 bases and J dropped 12 bases, with 11 bases sitting between them. This CDR3 is built from 12 residues.

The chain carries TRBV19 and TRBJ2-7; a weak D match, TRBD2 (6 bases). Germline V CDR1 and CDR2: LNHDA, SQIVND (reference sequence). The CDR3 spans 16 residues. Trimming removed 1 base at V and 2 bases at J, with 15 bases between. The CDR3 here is CASSIAGEKTTYEQYF. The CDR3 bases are TGTGCCAGTAGTATAGCGGGAGAAAAAACTACCTACGAGCAGTACTTC.

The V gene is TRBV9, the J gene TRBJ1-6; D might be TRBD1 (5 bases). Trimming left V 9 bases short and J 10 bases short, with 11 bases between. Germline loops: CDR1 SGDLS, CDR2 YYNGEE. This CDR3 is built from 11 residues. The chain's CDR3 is CATRERSPLHF. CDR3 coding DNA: TGTGCCACCAGGGAGCGATCACCCCTCCACTTT. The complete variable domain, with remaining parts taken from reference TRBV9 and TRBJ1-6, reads DSGVTQTPKHLITATGQRVTLRCSPRSGDLSVYWYQQSLDQGLQFLIQYYNGEERAKGNILERFSAQQFPDLHSELNLSSLELGDSALYFCATRERSPLHFGNGTRLTVT.